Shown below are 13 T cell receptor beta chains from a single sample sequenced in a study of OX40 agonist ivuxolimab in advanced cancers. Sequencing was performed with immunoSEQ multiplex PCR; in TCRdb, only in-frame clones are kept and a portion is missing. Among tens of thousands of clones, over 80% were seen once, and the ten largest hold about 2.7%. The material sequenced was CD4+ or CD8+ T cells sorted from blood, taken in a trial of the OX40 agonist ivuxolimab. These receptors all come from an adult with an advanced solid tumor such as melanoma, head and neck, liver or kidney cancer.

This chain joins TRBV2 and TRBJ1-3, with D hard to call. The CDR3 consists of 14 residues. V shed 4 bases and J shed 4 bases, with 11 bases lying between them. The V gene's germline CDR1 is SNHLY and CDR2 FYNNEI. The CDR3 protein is CASSVWQSGNTIYF. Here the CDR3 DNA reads TGTGCCAGCAGTGTGTGGCAATCCGGAAACACCATATATTTT.

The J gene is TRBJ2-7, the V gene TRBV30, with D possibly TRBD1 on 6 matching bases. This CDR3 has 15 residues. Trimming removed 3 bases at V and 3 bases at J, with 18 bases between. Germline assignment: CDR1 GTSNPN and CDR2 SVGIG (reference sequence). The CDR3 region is CAWRDSNPLLYEQYF. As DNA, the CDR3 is TGTGCCTGGAGGGACAGTAACCCTCTCCTCTACGAGCAGTACTTC. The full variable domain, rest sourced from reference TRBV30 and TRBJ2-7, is SQTIHQWPATLVQPVGSPLSLECTVEGTSNPNLYWYRQAAGRGLQLLFYSVGIGQISSEVPQNLSASRPQDRQFILSSKKLLLSDSGFYLCAWRDSNPLLYEQYFGPGTRLTVT.

DNA for the CDR3: TGTGCCAGCTCACCGGACACAGATACGCAGTATTTT. The encoded protein is CASSPDTDTQYF. The rearrangement joins TRBV18 to TRBJ2-3; D is unresolved. CDR1 is KGHSH and CDR2 is LQKENI in the germline V gene. Trimming stripped 3 bases from V and 2 bases from J, with 3 bases between. The CDR3 is 12 amino acids. Drawing the rest from reference TRBV18 and TRBJ2-3, the complete variable domain is NAGVMQNPRHLVRRRGQEARLRCSPMKGHSHVYWYRQLPEEGLKFMVYLQKENIIDESGMPKERFSAEFPKEGPSILRIQQVVRGDSAAYFCASSPDTDTQYFGPGTRLTVL.

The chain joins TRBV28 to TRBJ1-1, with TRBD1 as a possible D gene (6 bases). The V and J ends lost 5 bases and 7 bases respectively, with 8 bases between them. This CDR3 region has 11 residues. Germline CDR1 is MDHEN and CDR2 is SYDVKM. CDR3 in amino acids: CASSGQIEAFF. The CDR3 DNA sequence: TGTGCCAGCAGTGGACAGATTGAAGCTTTCTTT.

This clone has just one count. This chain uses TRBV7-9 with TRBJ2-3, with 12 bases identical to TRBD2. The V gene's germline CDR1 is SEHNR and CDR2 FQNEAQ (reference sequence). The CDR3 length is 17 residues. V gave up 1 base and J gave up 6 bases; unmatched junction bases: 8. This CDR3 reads CASSLGGLAGSKDTQYF. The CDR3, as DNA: TGTGCCAGCAGCTTAGGGGGACTAGCGGGTTCAAAGGATACGCAGTATTTT. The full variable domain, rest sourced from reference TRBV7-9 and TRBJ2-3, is DTGVSQNPRHKITKRGQNVTFRCDPISEHNRLYWYRQTLGQGPEFLTYFQNEAQLEKSRLLSDRFSAERPKGSFSTLEIQRTEQGDSAMYLCASSLGGLAGSKDTQYFGPGTRLTVL.

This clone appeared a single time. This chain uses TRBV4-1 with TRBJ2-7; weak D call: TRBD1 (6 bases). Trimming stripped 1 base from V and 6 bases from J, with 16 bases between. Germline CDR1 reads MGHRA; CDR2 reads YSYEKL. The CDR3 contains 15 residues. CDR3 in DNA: TGCGCCAGCAGCCAAGCATTATCAGGGGTCGGCGAGCAGTACTTC. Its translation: CASSQALSGVGEQYF.

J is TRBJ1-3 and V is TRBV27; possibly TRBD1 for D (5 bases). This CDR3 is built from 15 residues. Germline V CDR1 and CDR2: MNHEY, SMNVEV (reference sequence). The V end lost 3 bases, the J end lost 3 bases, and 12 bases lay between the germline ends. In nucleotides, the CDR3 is TGTGCCAGCAGTTTCTCGCGACAGCTTGGAAACACCATATATTTT. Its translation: CASSFSRQLGNTIYF.

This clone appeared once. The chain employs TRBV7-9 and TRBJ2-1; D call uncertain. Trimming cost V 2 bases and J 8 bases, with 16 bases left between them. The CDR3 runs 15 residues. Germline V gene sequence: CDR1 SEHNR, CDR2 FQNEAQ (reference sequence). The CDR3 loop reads CASSLTISGEDEQFF. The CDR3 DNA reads TGTGCCAGCAGCTTAACCATTTCGGGTGAAGATGAGCAGTTCTTC.

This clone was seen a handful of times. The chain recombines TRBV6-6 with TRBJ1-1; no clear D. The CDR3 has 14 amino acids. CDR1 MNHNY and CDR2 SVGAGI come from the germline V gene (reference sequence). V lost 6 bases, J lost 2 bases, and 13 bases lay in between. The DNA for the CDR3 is TGTGCCAGCAGATCCCCCTCTAGAAACACTGAAGCTTTCTTT. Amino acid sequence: CASRSPSRNTEAFF.

In nucleotides, the CDR3 is TGTGCCAGCAGTTCCAGCGGGACTAGCACAGATACGCAGTATTTT. It specifies CASSSSGTSTDTQYF. The chain has TRBV6-5 and TRBJ2-3; 7 bases line up with TRBD2. Unmatched junction bases numbered 4, after V lost 4 bases and J lost 0 bases. The CDR3 has 15 residues. Germline V gene data show CDR1 as MNHEY and CDR2 as SVGAGI.

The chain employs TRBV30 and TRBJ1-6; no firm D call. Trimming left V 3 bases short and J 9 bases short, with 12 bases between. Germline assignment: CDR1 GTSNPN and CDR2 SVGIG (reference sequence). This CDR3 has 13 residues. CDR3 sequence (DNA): TGTGCCTGGAGAACCCCCAACTTTTCACCCCTCCACTTT. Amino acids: CAWRTPNFSPLHF. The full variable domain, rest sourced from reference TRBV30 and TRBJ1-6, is SQTIHQWPATLVQPVGSPLSLECTVEGTSNPNLYWYRQAAGRGLQLLFYSVGIGQISSEVPQNLSASRPQDRQFILSSKKLLLSDSGFYLCAWRTPNFSPLHFGNGTRLTVT.

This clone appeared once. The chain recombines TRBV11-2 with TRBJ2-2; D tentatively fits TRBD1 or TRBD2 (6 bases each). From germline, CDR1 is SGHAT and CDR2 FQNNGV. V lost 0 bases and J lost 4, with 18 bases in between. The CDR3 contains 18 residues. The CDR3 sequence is CASSLDGGRGRSTGELFF. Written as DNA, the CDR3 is TGTGCCAGCAGCTTAGATGGAGGACGGGGGCGCAGCACCGGGGAGCTGTTTTTT.

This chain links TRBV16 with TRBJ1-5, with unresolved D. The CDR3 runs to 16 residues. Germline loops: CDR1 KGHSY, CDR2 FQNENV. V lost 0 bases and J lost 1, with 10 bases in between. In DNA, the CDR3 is TGTGCCAGCAGCCAATCGTACAGTATGAGCAATCAGCCCCAGCATTTT. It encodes CASSQSYSMSNQPQHF.